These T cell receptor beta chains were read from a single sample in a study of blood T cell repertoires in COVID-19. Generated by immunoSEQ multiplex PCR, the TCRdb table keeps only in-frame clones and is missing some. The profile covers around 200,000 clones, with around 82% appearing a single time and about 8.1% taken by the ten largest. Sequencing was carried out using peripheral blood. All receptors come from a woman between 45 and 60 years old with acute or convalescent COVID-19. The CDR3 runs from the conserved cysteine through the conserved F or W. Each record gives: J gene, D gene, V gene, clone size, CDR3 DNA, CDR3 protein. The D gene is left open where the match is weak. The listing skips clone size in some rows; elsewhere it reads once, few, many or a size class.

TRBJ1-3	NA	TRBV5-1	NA	TGCGCCAGCAGCTTGGCCCCTTCTGGAAACACCATATATTTT	CASSLAPSGNTIYF
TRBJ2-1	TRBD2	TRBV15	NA	TGTGCCACCAGCCGTCGGGGGACTAGCGGGATAGGTGAGCAGTTCTTC	CATSRRGTSGIGEQFF
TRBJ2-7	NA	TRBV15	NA	TGTGCCACCAGCAGAGAGGGCACCTACGAGCAGTACTTC	CATSREGTYEQYF
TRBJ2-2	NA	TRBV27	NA	TGTGCCAGCAGTTTCAGGGTAGGGACCGGGGAGCTGTTTTTT	CASSFRVGTGELFF
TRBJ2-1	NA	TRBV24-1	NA	TGTGCCACCAGTGGTGCCGGGACTCCCCTATACAATGAGCAGTTCTTC	CATSGAGTPLYNEQFF
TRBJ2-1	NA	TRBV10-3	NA	TGTGCCATCAGTGTAGCGGCCCCCCCTGAGCAGTTCTTC	CAISVAAPPEQFF
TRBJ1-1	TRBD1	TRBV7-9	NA	TGTGCCAGCAGCTTAGTTTGGGGGACAGTTGGCATGAACACTGAAGCTTTCTTT	CASSLVWGTVGMNTEAFF
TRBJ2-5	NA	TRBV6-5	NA	TGTGCCAGCAGTTACTGGGGCCAGGAGACCCAGTACTTC	CASSYWGQETQYF
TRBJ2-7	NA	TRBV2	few	TGTGCCAGCAGCCAAGGGGCAGGCTCCTACGAGCAGTACTTC	CASSQGAGSYEQYF
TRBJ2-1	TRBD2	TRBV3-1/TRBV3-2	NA	TGTGCCAGCAGCACACGCGGGAGTAGCTACAATGAGCAGTTCTTC	CASSTRGSSYNEQFF
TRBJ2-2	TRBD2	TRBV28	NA	TGTGCCAGCAGTCGGGGGGGGGATGGCGGGGAGCTGTTTTTT	CASSRGGDGGELFF
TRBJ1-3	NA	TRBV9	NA	TGTGCCAGCAGCGTAGCCGGGAGCTCTGGAAACACCATATATTTT	CASSVAGSSGNTIYF
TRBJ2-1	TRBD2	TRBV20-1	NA	TGCAGTGCTAGTTCCACGGTAGCGGGAGTACCCAATGAGCAGTTCTTC	CSASSTVAGVPNEQFF
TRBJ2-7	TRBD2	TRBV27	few	TGTGCCAGCAGGCCCGGGACTAGCGGTGGTTACGAGCAGTACTTC	CASRPGTSGGYEQYF
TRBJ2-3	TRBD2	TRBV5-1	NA	TGCGCCAGCAGGCGGCTAGCGGTCTCCACAGATACGCAGTATTTT	CASRRLAVSTDTQYF
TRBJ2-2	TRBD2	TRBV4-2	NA	TGTGCCAGCAGCCAAAGACTAGCGGCGAACACCGGGGAGCTGTTTTTT	CASSQRLAANTGELFF
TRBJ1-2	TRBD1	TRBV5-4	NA	TGTGCCAGCAGCAGGGGACAGGGCACCTATGGCTACACCTTC	CASSRGQGTYGYTF
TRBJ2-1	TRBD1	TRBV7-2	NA	TGTGCCAGCAGCCTACAGGGGCTCGTCTACAATGAGCAGTTCTTC	CASSLQGLVYNEQFF
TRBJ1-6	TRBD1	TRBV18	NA	TGTGCCAGCTCACCACTTGGGACAGATAATTCACCCCTCCACTTT	CASSPLGTDNSPLHF
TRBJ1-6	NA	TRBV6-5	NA	TGTGCCAGCAGACCTCCAACAGGAAATAATTCACCCCTCCACTTT	CASRPPTGNNSPLHF
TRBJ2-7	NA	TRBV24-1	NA	TGTGCCACCAGTGATTCTAGGGGGGGGATATACGAGCAGTACTTC	CATSDSRGGIYEQYF
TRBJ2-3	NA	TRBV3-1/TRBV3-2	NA	TGTGCCAGCAGCCAGTCCCCTTCCAGGACAGATACGCAGTATTTT	CASSQSPSRTDTQYF